A single T cell receptor (beta chain) is shown here with its context. The antigen is undetermined. These data are taken from a study of OX40 agonist ivuxolimab in advanced cancers. The wider study: Patients were given ivuxolimab, an antibody that agonizes OX40 (CD134). Partial responses were achieved by three patients: one hepatocellular carcinoma, two cutaneous melanoma. Whole-study findings and limits: Dose levels from 0.1 to 3.0 mg/kg saw CD4+ and CD8+ blood T cells expand clonally by week 6.

The method was immunoSEQ multiplex PCR; TCRdb's version includes in-frame clones alone and lacks a portion of them. This table has tens of thousands of clones, around nine tenths appearing once. Germline V gives CDR1 ENHRY, CDR2 SYGVKD. The CDR3 length is 16 residues. The V end was cut by 4 bases, the J end by 4 bases, with 19 bases between. Material: CD4+ or CD8+ T cells sorted from blood, obtained in a trial of the OX40 agonist ivuxolimab. V usage is TRBV10-3 and J usage is TRBJ1-2; D is unclear. This TCR came from an adult with an advanced solid tumor such as melanoma, head and neck, liver or kidney cancer. The CDR3 DNA is TGTGCCATCAGTGGGCAGCCCGGCAGCCAGGCCTATGGCTACACCTTC. It codes for CAISGQPGSQAYGYTF.